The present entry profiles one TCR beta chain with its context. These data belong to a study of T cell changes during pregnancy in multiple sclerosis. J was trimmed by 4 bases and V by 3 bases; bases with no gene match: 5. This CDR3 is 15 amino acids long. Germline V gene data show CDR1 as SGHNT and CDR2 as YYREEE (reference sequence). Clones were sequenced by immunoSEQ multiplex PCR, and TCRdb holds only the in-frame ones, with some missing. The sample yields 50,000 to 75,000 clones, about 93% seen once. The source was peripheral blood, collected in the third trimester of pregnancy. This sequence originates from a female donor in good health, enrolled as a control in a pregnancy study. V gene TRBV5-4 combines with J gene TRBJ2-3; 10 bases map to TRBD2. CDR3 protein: CASSYSGGDSDTQYF. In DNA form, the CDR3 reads TGTGCCAGCAGCTACAGCGGGGGGGACTCAGATACGCAGTATTTT. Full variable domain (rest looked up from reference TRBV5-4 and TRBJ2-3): ETGVTQSPTHLIKTRGQQVTLRCSSQSGHNTVSWYQQALGQGPQFIFQYYREEENGRGNFPPRFSGLQFPNYSSELNVNALELDDSALYLCASSYSGGDSDTQYFGPGTRLTVL.